What follows is one TCR beta chain and its context. The authors' processing: Amplification of reference gene primers provided the estimated nucleated cell counts. The table came from immunoSEQ multiplex PCR; TCRdb's copy has only in-frame clones and leaves some out. The DNA was the basis for D and trimming; V, J and clone size are from that table. The profile shows 70,000 to 95,000 clones, 82% of them singletons. The data were obtained in a study of blood T cell repertoires in COVID-19. Study as a whole: Whether acute or convalescent, the COVID-19 samples came from the United States, Italy and Spain.

With 2 bases clipped from V and 1 base from J, the junction kept 2 bases outside the gene matches. The CDR3 has 15 amino acids. Germline CDR1 ENHRY, CDR2 SYGVKD. The specimen sequenced was peripheral blood. The chain employs TRBV10-3 and TRBJ1-5, with 7 bases matching TRBD1. The receptor's source is a human donor in a cohort sampled during active COVID-19. This chain's CDR3 is CAISEGDSSNQPQHF. The CDR3 DNA reads as TGTGCCATCAGTGAGGGGGACAGCAGCAATCAGCCCCAGCATTTT.